The rows below give T cell receptor beta chains drawn from one sample of a study of brain T cells in children with intractable seizures. Profiled with immunoSEQ multiplex PCR; TCRdb holds only in-frame clones, not every one. The sample carries about 64,000 clones, about 96% recorded once. The specimen comprised peripheral blood, sampled at surgery. These receptors were collected from a boy under three years old with focal cortical dysplasia and intractable seizures. Both conserved end residues are trimmed from each CDR3.

cdr3_aa: ASSPSRAPGTGISYEQY; j_call: TRBJ2-7; v_call: TRBV7-2
cdr3_aa: ASSLDPWTGGSEQY; j_call: TRBJ2-7; v_call: TRBV5-4
cdr3_aa: ASSIGSGRAPDTQY; j_call: TRBJ2-3; v_call: TRBV19
cdr3_aa: ASSELSAGGFNEKLF; j_call: TRBJ1-4; v_call: TRBV25-1
cdr3_aa: ASSQHQEETQY; j_call: TRBJ2-5; v_call: TRBV3-1/TRBV3-2
cdr3_aa: ASSLVGSAPRPHYGYT; j_call: TRBJ1-2; v_call: TRBV7-9
cdr3_aa: ASSLPRGGRTDPNEKLF; j_call: TRBJ1-4; v_call: TRBV28
cdr3_aa: ASSFGPSSGNTIY; j_call: TRBJ1-3; v_call: TRBV11-2
cdr3_aa: ATLTSGPGAGELF; j_call: TRBJ2-2; v_call: TRBV28
cdr3_aa: ASSLGPDRLNQPQH; j_call: TRBJ1-5; v_call: TRBV7-6
cdr3_aa: ASSEYGGISYEQY; j_call: TRBJ2-7; v_call: TRBV6-1
cdr3_aa: ASSLGGGSSTDTQY; j_call: TRBJ2-3; v_call: TRBV7-2
cdr3_aa: ASSIGGLGNTEAF; j_call: TRBJ1-1; v_call: TRBV19
cdr3_aa: ASSLLGGETGTSGRPNYEQY; j_call: TRBJ2-7; v_call: TRBV28
cdr3_aa: ASSFSRINEQY; j_call: TRBJ2-7; v_call: TRBV11-2
cdr3_aa: ASSATGQGRGDTQY; j_call: TRBJ2-3; v_call: TRBV9
cdr3_aa: ASSDTGGSNQPQH; j_call: TRBJ1-5; v_call: TRBV19
cdr3_aa: ASSTVPADTQY; j_call: TRBJ2-3; v_call: TRBV5-1
cdr3_aa: ASSALSYTGELF; j_call: TRBJ2-2; v_call: TRBV2
cdr3_aa: ASSITGQTTVYGYT; j_call: TRBJ1-2; v_call: TRBV19
cdr3_aa: ASSQEAGGSDTQY; j_call: TRBJ2-3; v_call: TRBV3-1/TRBV3-2
cdr3_aa: ASSVRSGQIYNEQF; j_call: TRBJ2-1; v_call: TRBV9
cdr3_aa: ASSLDSSYEQY; j_call: TRBJ2-7; v_call: TRBV12-3/TRBV12-4
cdr3_aa: ASSLGTGLLQADTQY; j_call: TRBJ2-3; v_call: TRBV5-5
cdr3_aa: ASSRDRGLEETQY; j_call: TRBJ2-5; v_call: TRBV3-1/TRBV3-2
cdr3_aa: ASSRQGSQETQY; j_call: TRBJ2-5; v_call: TRBV5-4
cdr3_aa: ASSYFYGGSETQY; j_call: TRBJ2-5; v_call: TRBV6-5
cdr3_aa: ASSLGRNEQF; j_call: TRBJ2-1; v_call: TRBV5-4
cdr3_aa: ASNSGRARETQY; j_call: TRBJ2-5; v_call: TRBV19
cdr3_aa: ATSTGTGGGETQY; j_call: TRBJ2-5; v_call: TRBV15
cdr3_aa: ASSQRLAGGTDTQY; j_call: TRBJ2-3; v_call: TRBV4-2
cdr3_aa: ASSLEILAGQGGYNEQF; j_call: TRBJ2-1; v_call: TRBV7-9
cdr3_aa: ASHPGQGAYEQY; j_call: TRBJ2-7; v_call: TRBV4-1
cdr3_aa: SASGSVGSYEQY; j_call: TRBJ2-7; v_call: TRBV20-1
cdr3_aa: ASSPRSGGHQETQY; j_call: TRBJ2-5; v_call: TRBV18
cdr3_aa: ASSLAKQGRTEAF; j_call: TRBJ1-1; v_call: TRBV5-1